This T cell receptor (beta chain) was captured in a study of blood T cell repertoires in COVID-19. On the study more broadly: Sources were T cells, B-cell-depleted T cells, or PBMCs; the material itself was cDNA or gDNA.

The CDR3 is 17 amino acids. The trim removed 0 bases at V and 5 bases at J, leaving 8 bases unmatched. CDR1 and CDR2 (germline): LNHNV, YYDKDF (reference sequence). Original methodology: Amplification of reference gene primers provided the estimated nucleated cell counts. TCRdb's table, derived via immunoSEQ multiplex PCR, lists solely in-frame clones and lacks some. V and J calls and clone size are copied from that table; D and trimming were computed from the DNA. The data hold some 200,000 clones, with less than 90% observed a single time. Sequenced: peripheral blood. The receptor was isolated from a woman aged 40 to 50 with acute or convalescent COVID-19. The chain links TRBV15 to TRBJ2-2; TRBD2 aligns across 8 bases. The CDR3 DNA reads as TGTGCCACCAGCAGAGAGTCATCCGGGGGGGCAACCGGGGAGCTGTTTTTT. This codes for CATSRESSGGATGELFF.